The 27 T cell receptor beta chains below all came from one sample that was sequenced in a study of blood T cell repertoires in COVID-19. Some clones are missing from TCRdb's copy, which holds only in-frame ones; the method was immunoSEQ multiplex PCR. The table has roughly 80,000 clones, roughly 92% seen once; the top ten hold 2.6%. The material sequenced was peripheral blood. The receptors were sampled from a man aged 45-65 years with COVID-19, enrolled during active disease.

V gene TRBV12-3 or TRBV12-4 combines with J gene TRBJ1-1, with D possibly matching TRBD1 (6 bases). CDR3 length: 13 amino acids. Trimming pared 3 bases from V and 10 bases from J, leaving 15 bases between. The CDR3 protein is CASSFRGREGAFF. In DNA, the CDR3 is TGTGCCAGCAGTTTTAGGGGGAGGGAAGGAGCTTTCTTT.

The chain joins TRBV7-9 to TRBJ2-5; 9 bases align to TRBD2. The CDR3 is 16 residues long. After removal of 1 base from V and 5 bases from J, the junction contained 8 bases not matched to a gene. Germline values: CDR1 SEHNR, CDR2 FQNEAQ (reference sequence). For the CDR3, the DNA is TGTGCCAGCAGCTTAGGTAGCGGGAGTGTATCGGAGACCCAGTACTTC. Its protein is CASSLGSGSVSETQYF.

The genes are TRBV6-5 and TRBJ1-3, with 7 bases lining up with TRBD1. CDR1 and CDR2 from the germline V gene are MNHEY and SVGAGI. The junction had 0 bases not matched to a gene; V was cut back by 4 bases and J by 0 bases. CDR3 length: 14 residues. The CDR3 loop reads CASSWDSSGNTIYF. CDR3 coding DNA: TGTGCCAGCAGTTGGGACAGCTCTGGAAACACCATATATTTT.

The chain uses TRBV6-2 or TRBV6-3 and TRBJ2-7; perhaps TRBD1 as D (6 bases). V lost 6 bases to trimming and J lost 0 bases, with 18 bases between them. Germline lookup yields CDR1 MNHEY and CDR2 SVGEGT. The CDR3 length is 16 residues. DNA for the CDR3: TGTGCCAGCAGCCCTACCCGACAGGCGACCTCCTACGAGCAGTACGTC. It translates to CASSPTRQATSYEQYV.

CDR3 DNA: TGTGCCAGCAGTGCCATCTTAGGGACAGGGGCAAATTCACCCCTCCACTTT. Its translation is CASSAILGTGANSPLHF. The chain uses TRBV6-1 and TRBJ1-6; TRBD1 agrees at 10 bases. In germline, CDR1 is MNHNS, CDR2 SASEGT. The CDR3 sequence is 17 residues long. J gave up 7 bases and V 4 bases, and 10 bases lay outside the gene matches.

This chain uses TRBV4-2 with TRBJ2-5, with 9 bases aligning to TRBD2. Germline CDR1 and CDR2: LGHNA and YNFKEQ. J was trimmed by 2 bases and V by 2 bases; bases with no gene match: 3. CDR3 length equals 15 residues. The CDR3 DNA is TGTGCCAGCAGCCAATTTAGCGGGGGACAAGAGACCCAGTACTTC. Its protein is CASSQFSGGQETQYF.

The chain carries TRBV9 and TRBJ2-2, with no clear D. Germline CDR1 is SGDLS and CDR2 is YYNGEE. CDR3 length: 14 residues. The ends were cut back, 1 base at V and 3 bases at J, with 7 bases in the middle. This chain's CDR3 is CASSVYPDTGELFF. CDR3 nucleotides: TGTGCCAGCAGCGTATATCCGGACACCGGGGAGCTGTTTTTT.

The chain recombines TRBV5-5 with TRBJ2-7; 9 nucleotides agree with TRBD1. This CDR3 comprises 13 residues. After removal of 4 bases from V and 2 bases from J, the junction contained 1 base not matched to a gene. Germline V gene data show CDR1 as SGHKS and CDR2 as YYEKEE (reference sequence). CDR3 loop: CASSRQGAYEQYF. CDR3 nucleotides: TGTGCCAGCAGCAGACAGGGGGCCTACGAGCAGTACTTC.

The chain joins TRBV18 to TRBJ1-5, with TRBD1 matching over 8 bases. The CDR3 is made up of 14 amino acids. J lost 5 bases, V lost 6 bases, and 6 bases had no gene match. Looked up from germline, CDR1 is KGHSH and CDR2 is LQKENI. The CDR3 sequence is CASSKTGGDQPQHF. The CDR3 nucleotides read TGTGCCAGCTCGAAAACAGGGGGGGATCAGCCCCAGCATTTT.

This chain uses TRBV15 with TRBJ2-1; D is perhaps TRBD1 (6 bases). The CDR3 runs to 17 residues. The ends were cut back, 2 bases at V and 7 bases at J, with 21 bases in the middle. CDR1 and CDR2 (germline): LNHNV, YYDKDF (reference sequence). CDR3 nucleotides: TGTGCCACCAGCAGACCCCGGGGACAAATGGACCCTAATGAGCAGTTCTTC. Translating gives CATSRPRGQMDPNEQFF. Together with reference TRBV15 and TRBJ2-1, the CDR3 gives the full variable domain: DAMVIQNPRYQVTQFGKPVTLSCSQTLNHNVMYWYQQKSSQAPKLLFHYYDKDFNNEADTPDNFQSRRPNTSFCFLDIRSPGLGDTAMYLCATSRPRGQMDPNEQFFGPGTRLTVL.

This clone showed up just a few times. The genes are TRBV5-6 and TRBJ2-2; tentatively, D is TRBD2 (6 bases). This CDR3 region has 14 residues. With 2 bases removed from V and 5 bases from J, the gap between germline ends came to 10 bases. CDR1 is SGHDT, CDR2 YYEEEE, per germline. The CDR3 sequence is CASSFVSGTGELFF. In DNA form, the CDR3 reads TGTGCCAGCAGCTTCGTCAGCGGGACCGGGGAGCTGTTTTTT.

CDR3 DNA sequence: TGTGCCAGCAGTTTCCAGGCTTCCTACGAGCAGTACTTC. Translation: CASSFQASYEQYF. V and J are TRBV6-6 and TRBJ2-7; no clear D. The CDR3 runs 13 residues. CDR1 MNHNY and CDR2 SVGAGI come from the germline V gene (reference sequence). Trimming cost V 4 bases and J 1 base, with 8 bases left between them.

The chain uses TRBV7-8 and TRBJ2-1, with TRBD2 matching 9 bases. With V trimmed by 1 base and J by 8 bases, 3 bases remained unmatched. The CDR3 runs to 14 residues. Germline CDR1 and CDR2: SGHVS and FQNEAQ. CDR3 bases: TGTGCCAGCAGCTTAGAGCTAGCGGGATATGAGCAGTTCTTC. Its translation is CASSLELAGYEQFF. Drawing the rest from reference TRBV7-8 and TRBJ2-1, the complete variable domain is GAGVSQSPRYKVAKRGQDVALRCDPISGHVSLFWYQQALGQGPEFLTYFQNEAQLDKSGLPSDRFFAERPEGSVSTLKIQRTQQEDSAVYLCASSLELAGYEQFFGPGTRLTVL.

The chain is built from TRBV7-2 and TRBJ2-1; perhaps TRBD1 as D (6 bases). V dropped 2 bases and J dropped 2 bases, with 13 bases sitting between them. This CDR3 is built from 16 residues. Germline assignment: CDR1 SGHTA and CDR2 FQGNSA. The CDR3 coding sequence is TGTGCCAGCAGCTTAAACGGGGACAAAGCCTACAATGAGCAGTTCTTC. Encoded protein: CASSLNGDKAYNEQFF.

The chain carries TRBV6-1 and TRBJ1-2, with 7 bases identical to TRBD1. This CDR3 contains 13 residues. V lost 0 bases and J lost 6; bases outside the gene matches: 1. Germline lookup yields CDR1 MNHNS and CDR2 SASEGT. CDR3 sequence: CASSEATGNGYTF. CDR3 nucleotide sequence: TGTGCCAGCAGTGAAGCGACAGGGAATGGCTACACCTTC.

This clone was seen once. CDR3 protein: CSVATSGINEQFF. The CDR3 DNA is TGCAGCGTTGCGACTAGCGGGATCAATGAGCAGTTCTTC. This rearrangement joins TRBV29-1 to TRBJ2-1; 11 nucleotides line up with TRBD2. The CDR3 runs 13 residues. With V trimmed by 4 bases and J by 6 bases, 2 bases remained unmatched. CDR1 SQVTM and CDR2 ANQGSEA come from the germline V gene.

This rearrangement joins TRBV28 to TRBJ2-1; D remains ambiguous. The germline V gene has CDR1 MDHEN and CDR2 SYDVKM. Between the trimmed V and J ends, which lost 2 bases and 9 bases, there was a span of 8 bases. The CDR3 has 12 amino acids. In DNA form, the CDR3 reads TGTGCCAGCAGTTTACTAGATACTGAGCAGTTCTTC. Translated: CASSLLDTEQFF.

The chain recombines TRBV28 with TRBJ2-1; 10 bases align to TRBD2. V was clipped by 2 bases and J by 5 bases; unmatched bases: 27. The CDR3 sequence is 23 residues long. Germline V lookup: CDR1 MDHEN, CDR2 SYDVKM. CDR3 region: CASSLLAGERRAKYQSEDNEQFF. In DNA form, the CDR3 reads TGTGCCAGCAGTTTACTAGCGGGAGAGAGAAGGGCCAAGTATCAGTCCGAAGACAATGAGCAGTTCTTC.

The chain uses TRBV5-8 and TRBJ2-7, with D perhaps matching TRBD2 (5 bases). V was clipped by 2 bases and J by 3 bases, with 9 bases between them. The CDR3 covers 13 residues. Looked up from germline, CDR1 is SGHTS and CDR2 is YDEGEE. The CDR3 spells CASSLAVRYEQYV. CDR3 sequence (DNA): TGTGCCAGCAGCTTAGCGGTGCGCTACGAGCAGTACGTC.

The V gene is TRBV6-5, the J gene TRBJ2-1; 7 bases are a match to TRBD2. CDR1 and CDR2 from the germline V gene are MNHEY and SVGAGI. The CDR3 is 11 amino acids. V was pared by 10 bases and J by 6 bases, with 3 bases of the junction left unmatched. This CDR3 reads CATGRVNEQFF. The CDR3 bases are TGTGCCACAGGGAGGGTCAATGAGCAGTTCTTC.

The gene calls are TRBV24-1 and TRBJ2-5; 9 positions match TRBD1. The CDR3 runs 14 residues. From germline, CDR1 is KGHDR and CDR2 SFDVKD. V was pared by 7 bases and J by 1 base, with 3 bases of the junction left unmatched. CDR3 residues: CATRGTGSQETQYF. CDR3 DNA sequence: TGTGCCACCAGGGGGACAGGGAGCCAAGAGACCCAGTACTTC.

This rearrangement joins TRBV19 to TRBJ1-5; D is possibly TRBD1 (6 bases). Trimming shortened V by 5 bases and J by 1 base, and 12 bases separated the two germline ends. From germline, CDR1 is LNHDA and CDR2 SQIVND (reference sequence). CDR3 size: 15 residues. CDR3 amino acids: CASSLTGRSNQPQHF. Here the CDR3 DNA reads TGTGCCAGTAGTCTGACAGGCCGAAGCAATCAGCCCCAGCATTTT.

This clone was counted only a few times. The V and J genes are TRBV19 and TRBJ2-5; D is ambiguous. Per the germline V gene, CDR1 is LNHDA and CDR2 is SQIVND (reference sequence). The CDR3 spans 9 residues. V was shortened by 11 bases and J by 7 bases, with 8 bases between the two germline ends. The CDR3 DNA reads as TGTGCCTCCCTCCCGACCCAGTACTTC. This translates into CASLPTQYF.

This clone has only one observation. The chain carries TRBV19 and TRBJ2-7; tentatively, D is TRBD2 (5 bases). The germline gives CDR1 LNHDA, CDR2 SQIVND (reference sequence). V lost 10 bases to trimming and J lost 0 bases, with 25 bases between them. This CDR3 region has 17 residues. CDR3 residues: CANHRDPAPGSSYEQYV. CDR3 coding DNA: TGTGCCAACCACCGGGATCCAGCCCCCGGAAGCTCCTACGAGCAGTACGTC.

The gene calls are TRBV30 and TRBJ2-2, with D maybe TRBD1 (5 bases). V was cut by 1 base and J by 2 bases, with 20 bases left in between. Germline assignment: CDR1 GTSNPN and CDR2 SVGIG (reference sequence). This CDR3 region has 18 residues. The chain's CDR3 is CAWSAPPRGARNTGELFF. The DNA of the CDR3 is TGTGCCTGGAGTGCTCCCCCTAGGGGCGCCCGCAACACCGGGGAGCTGTTTTTT.

A single count supports this clone. This chain uses TRBV19 with TRBJ2-5, with TRBD1 matching over 9 bases. V dropped 5 bases and J dropped 2; count of bases not matched to a gene: 3. The CDR3 is 14 amino acids. Looked up from germline, CDR1 is LNHDA and CDR2 is SQIVND (reference sequence). The CDR3: CASSPGTGQETQYF. In DNA form, the CDR3 reads TGTGCCAGTAGTCCTGGGACAGGGCAAGAGACCCAGTACTTC.

The CDR3 DNA reads as TGTGCCAGCAGATCGGTGGCGGGAGTGAGAAATGAGCAGTTCTTC. Translated, it gives CASRSVAGVRNEQFF. The rearrangement uses TRBV25-1 and TRBJ2-1; 7 nucleotides agree with TRBD2. Trimming at V came to 6 bases and at J to 7 bases, leaving 12 bases not matched to a gene. Germline V gives CDR1 MGHDK, CDR2 SYGVNS. The CDR3 consists of 15 residues.